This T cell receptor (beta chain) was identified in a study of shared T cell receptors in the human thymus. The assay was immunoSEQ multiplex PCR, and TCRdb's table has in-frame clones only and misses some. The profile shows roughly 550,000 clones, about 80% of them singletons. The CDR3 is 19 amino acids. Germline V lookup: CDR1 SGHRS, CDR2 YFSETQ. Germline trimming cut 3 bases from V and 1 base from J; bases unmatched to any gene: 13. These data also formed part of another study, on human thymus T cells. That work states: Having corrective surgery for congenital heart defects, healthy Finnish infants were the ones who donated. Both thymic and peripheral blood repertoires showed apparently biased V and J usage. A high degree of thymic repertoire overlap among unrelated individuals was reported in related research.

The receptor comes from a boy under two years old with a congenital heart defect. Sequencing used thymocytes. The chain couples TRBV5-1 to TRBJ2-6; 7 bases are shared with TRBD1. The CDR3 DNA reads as TGCGCCAGCAGCTCAAACATGGACAGGTCAGCATCTGGGGCCAACGTCCTGACTTTC. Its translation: CASSSNMDRSASGANVLTF.